This T cell receptor beta chain was sequenced in a study of PD-L1 blockade in urothelial cancer. Study-wide background: Each participant's history included 0 to 3 prior chemotherapy regimens. At 3 weeks (second dose) and 6 weeks after starting treatment, blood was analyzed. A median of approximately 150,000 T cells was found in the blood samples.

Each patient gave between 1 and 8 samples of peripheral blood mononuclear cells, which were collected pretreatment and during treatment. TCRdb's table, derived via immunoSEQ multiplex PCR, lists solely in-frame clones and lacks some. This table holds 45,000 to 50,000 clones, roughly 88% found once. The CDR3 spans 13 residues. V lost 3 bases to trimming and J lost 10 bases; unmatched junction nucleotides: 4. CDR1 LNHDA and CDR2 SQIVND come from the germline V gene (reference sequence). The chain combines TRBV19 with TRBJ1-4, with TRBD1 matching 8 bases. Sequencing used PBMCs, obtained around atezolizumab (anti-PD-L1) treatment. The source is a man at least 80 years old with urothelial cancer. CDR3 protein: CASSIGQGRKLFF. The CDR3 bases are TGTGCCAGTAGTATCGGACAGGGTAGAAAACTGTTTTTT.